The clone carrying this T cell receptor beta chain has only one observation. This entry comes from a study of CD8 T cells in Susac syndrome. With random hexamers, roughly 0.45 to 1 ug RNA was reverse transcribed. MiXCR, run by TCRdb on the immunoSEQ multiplex PCR reads, gives a single entry per CDR3 protein. Here the sample spans 150,000 to 200,000 distinct CDR3 sequences, 90% to 96% being singletons. The V gene lost 5 bases and the J gene lost 1 base, with 14 bases spanning the gap. The germline CDR1 and CDR2 sequences are DFQATT and SNEGSKA (reference sequence). The CDR3 runs to 14 residues. This clonotype was sampled from a human donor with Susac syndrome. Sequences were obtained from CD4+ T cells from PBMCs. The gene calls are TRBV20-1 and TRBJ2-5; D is unclear. DNA for the CDR3: TGCAGTGCTCCCCTCGTTGCTTCCCAAGAGACCCAGTACTTC. This translates into CSAPLVASQETQYF.